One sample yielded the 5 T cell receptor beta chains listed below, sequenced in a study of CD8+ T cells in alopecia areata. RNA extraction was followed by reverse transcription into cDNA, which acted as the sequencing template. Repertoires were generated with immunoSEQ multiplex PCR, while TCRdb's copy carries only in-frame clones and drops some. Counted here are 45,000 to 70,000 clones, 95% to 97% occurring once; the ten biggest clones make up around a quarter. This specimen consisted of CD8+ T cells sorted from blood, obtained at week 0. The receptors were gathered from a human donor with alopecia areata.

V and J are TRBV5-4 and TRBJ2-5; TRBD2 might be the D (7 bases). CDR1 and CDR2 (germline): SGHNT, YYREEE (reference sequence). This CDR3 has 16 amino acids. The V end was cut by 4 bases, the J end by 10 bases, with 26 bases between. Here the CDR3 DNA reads TGTGCCAGCAGCCCCAGAGGGGGGGGGCTTGGGATTGGCCAGTACTTC. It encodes CASSPRGGGLGIGQYF.

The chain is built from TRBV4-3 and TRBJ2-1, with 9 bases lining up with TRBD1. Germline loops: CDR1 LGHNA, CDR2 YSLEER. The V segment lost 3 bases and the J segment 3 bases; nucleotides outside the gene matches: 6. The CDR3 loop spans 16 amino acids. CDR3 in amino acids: CASSQRRDRVYNEQFF. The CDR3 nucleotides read TGCGCCAGCAGCCAGCGGCGGGACAGGGTCTACAATGAGCAGTTCTTC.

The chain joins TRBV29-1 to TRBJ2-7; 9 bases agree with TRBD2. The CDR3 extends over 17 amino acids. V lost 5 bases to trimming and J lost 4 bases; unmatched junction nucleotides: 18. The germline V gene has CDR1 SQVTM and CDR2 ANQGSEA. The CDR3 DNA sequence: TGCAGCGTTCGAGGGGGGTCTAGCGGGGAGCTAGATTACGAGCAGTACTTC. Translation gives CSVRGGSSGELDYEQYF.

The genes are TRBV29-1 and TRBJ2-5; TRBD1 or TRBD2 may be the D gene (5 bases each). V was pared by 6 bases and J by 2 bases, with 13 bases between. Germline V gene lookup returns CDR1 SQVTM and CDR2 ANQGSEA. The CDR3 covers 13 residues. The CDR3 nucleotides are TGCAGCGTCAGTTGGGACGCACAAGAGACCCAGTACTTC. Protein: CSVSWDAQETQYF.

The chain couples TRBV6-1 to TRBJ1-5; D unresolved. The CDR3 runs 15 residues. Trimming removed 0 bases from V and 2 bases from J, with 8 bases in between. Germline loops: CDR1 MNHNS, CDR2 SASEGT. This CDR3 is CASSEASSRNQPQHF. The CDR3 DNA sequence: TGTGCCAGCAGTGAAGCATCCAGCCGCAATCAGCCCCAGCATTTT.